This is a list of T cell receptor beta chains from one sample in a study of draining lymph node invasion in breast cancer. TCRdb passed the bulk RNA-seq reads through MiXCR, listing each CDR3 protein once. The sample shows several thousand distinct CDR3 sequences, over 65% of them seen only once. Input material: sorted memory CD4+ effector T cells from a lymph node. The receptors stem from a female donor with luminal breast cancer. Each CDR3 is given with its conserved first and last residue. D genes are given only for firm matches. Some rows have no size entry. The others give once, few or many, or a class for an expanded clone.

V gene	J gene	clone size	D gene	CDR3 DNA	CDR3 protein
TRBV6-1	TRBJ2-7	-	-	TGTGCCAGCAGCCGAGATTTAACCTCCTACGAGCAGTACTTC	CASSRDLTSYEQYF
TRBV12-3/TRBV12-4	TRBJ2-7	-	-	TGTGCCAGCAGGTCGACGGGGGGCGCGAACGAGCAGTACTTC	CASRSTGGANEQYF
TRBV19	TRBJ2-1	-	TRBD1	TGTGCCAGTAGCCCGGACAGGGTTTACAATGAGCAGTTCTTC	CASSPDRVYNEQFF
TRBV6-1	TRBJ1-1	-	-	TGTGCCAGCAGTCCGGCGGGCACTGAAGCTTTCTTT	CASSPAGTEAFF
TRBV20-1	TRBJ2-4	-	-	TGCAGTGCGGAGGGACTCACAAACATTCAGTACTTC	CSAEGLTNIQYF
TRBV7-2	TRBJ1-6	-	-	TGTGCCAGCAGCCTCCGACATAAAAATTCACCCCTCCACTTT	CASSLRHKNSPLHF
TRBV2	TRBJ1-3	-	-	TGTGCCAGCAGGGCTGGGCCTATTGGAAACACCATATATTTT	CASRAGPIGNTIYF
TRBV16	TRBJ1-3	-	-	TGTGCCAGCAGCCCACGGACCCAGAGCTCTGGAAACACCATATATTTT	CASSPRTQSSGNTIYF
TRBV19	TRBJ1-1	-	-	TGTGCCGGGGGGACCAGGGGAAACACTGAAGCTTTCTTT	CAGGTRGNTEAFF
TRBV20-1	TRBJ1-6	-	-	TGCAGTGCTAGAGAAGTAGGCAGGTCTGGGTCACCCCTCCACTTT	CSAREVGRSGSPLHF
TRBV20-1	TRBJ1-2	few	-	TGCAGTGCTAGAGGACAAGGAGGGCAGCTCTATGGCTACACCTTC	CSARGQGGQLYGYTF
TRBV4-2	TRBJ2-7	-	-	TGTGCCAGCAGCCCTTTGAGGGTTGAGGGATACGAGCAGTACTTC	CASSPLRVEGYEQYF
TRBV7-2	TRBJ2-3	-	-	TGTGCCAGCAGCTTAGCGGGAGTGCTAGATACGCAGTATTTT	CASSLAGVLDTQYF
TRBV12-5	TRBJ2-7	-	TRBD1	TGTGCTAGTGGTTTGACCGGACAGGGCGCCTACGAGCAGTACTTC	CASGLTGQGAYEQYF
TRBV20-1	TRBJ2-1	once	-	TGCAGTGCTAGAGCGCAACGGGACACTTCGGGCGATGAGCAGTTCTTC	CSARAQRDTSGDEQFF
TRBV24-1	TRBJ1-2	-	-	TGTGCCACCAGTGATTCGACGCGGGGCTATGGCTACACCTTC	CATSDSTRGYGYTF
TRBV5-1	TRBJ2-4	-	-	TGCGCCAGCAGCCCGGGGGACAGACGAAACATTCAGTACTTC	CASSPGDRRNIQYF
TRBV5-4	TRBJ1-2	-	TRBD1	TGTGCCAGCAGCATGTCAGGGACAGGGGGCTATGGCTACACCTTC	CASSMSGTGGYGYTF
TRBV6-5	TRBJ2-7	-	TRBD1	TGTGCCAGCAGTGACAGATGGACAGGGGACGATCAGTACTTC	CASSDRWTGDDQYF
TRBV12-3/TRBV12-4	TRBJ2-7	-	-	TGTGCCAGCAGTTTAGGTAGCGTCGGGTACGAGCAGTACTTC	CASSLGSVGYEQYF
TRBV5-1	TRBJ2-1	few	TRBD2	TGCGCCAGCAGCTGGATAGCGGGAAGCAACAATGAGCAGTTCTTC	CASSWIAGSNNEQFF
TRBV30	TRBJ2-1	few	-	TGTGCCATCGGTAGCTTTAGGAGGTACAATGAGCAGTTCTTC	CAIGSFRRYNEQFF
TRBV5-1	TRBJ2-1	-	TRBD2	TGCGCCAGCAGCTTAGCGGGGGATACCTACAATGAGCAGTTCTTC	CASSLAGDTYNEQFF
TRBV9	TRBJ2-7	-	TRBD1	TGTGCCAGCAGCCCCTCAGGGACAGGCGGGGAGCAGTACTTC	CASSPSGTGGEQYF
TRBV29-1	TRBJ1-1	-	-	TGCAGCGTTGTTGTTTCGGGAGTGGGCACTGAAGCTTTCTTT	CSVVVSGVGTEAFF